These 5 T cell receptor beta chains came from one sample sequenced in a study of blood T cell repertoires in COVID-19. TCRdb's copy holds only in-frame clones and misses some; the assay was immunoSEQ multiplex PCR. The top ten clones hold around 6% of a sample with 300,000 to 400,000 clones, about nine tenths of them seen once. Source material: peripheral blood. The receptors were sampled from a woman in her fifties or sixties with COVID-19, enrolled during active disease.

The CDR3 loop reads CASSAGSGANVLTF. The CDR3 region has the DNA TGCGCCAGCAGTGCGGGGTCAGGGGCCAACGTCCTGACTTTC. This chain joins TRBV10-1 and TRBJ2-6, with TRBD2 as a possible D gene (5 bases). Deletions cut 4 bases from V and 4 bases from J, with 8 bases between. Germline V lookup: CDR1 WNHNN, CDR2 SYGVQD (reference sequence). The CDR3 loop spans 14 amino acids.

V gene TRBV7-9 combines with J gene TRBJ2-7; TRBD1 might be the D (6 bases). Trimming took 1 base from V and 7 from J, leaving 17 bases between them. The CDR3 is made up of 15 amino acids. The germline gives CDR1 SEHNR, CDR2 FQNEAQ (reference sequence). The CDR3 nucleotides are TGTGCCAGCAGCTTAGGCCAGGGGAATTCTGGGGAGCAGTACTTC. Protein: CASSLGQGNSGEQYF.

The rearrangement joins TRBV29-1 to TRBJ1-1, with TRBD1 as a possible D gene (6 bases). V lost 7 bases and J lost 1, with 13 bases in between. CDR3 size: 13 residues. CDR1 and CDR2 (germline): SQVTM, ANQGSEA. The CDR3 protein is CSAQPDRNTEAFF. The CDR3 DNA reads TGCAGCGCCCAGCCGGACAGGAACACTGAAGCTTTCTTT.

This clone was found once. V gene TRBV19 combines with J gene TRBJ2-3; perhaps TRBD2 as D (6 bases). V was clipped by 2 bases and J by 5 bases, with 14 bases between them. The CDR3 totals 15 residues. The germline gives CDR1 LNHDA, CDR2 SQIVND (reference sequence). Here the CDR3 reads CASSILGGGGDTQYF. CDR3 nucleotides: TGTGCCAGTAGTATATTGGGGGGAGGAGGAGATACGCAGTATTTT.

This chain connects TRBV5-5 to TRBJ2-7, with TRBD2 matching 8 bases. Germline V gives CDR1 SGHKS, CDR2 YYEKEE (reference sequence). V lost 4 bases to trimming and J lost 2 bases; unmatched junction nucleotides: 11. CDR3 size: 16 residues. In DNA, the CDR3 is TGTGCCAGCAGCCTATCACGGGAGGGCGCGGCCTACGAGCAGTACTTC. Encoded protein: CASSLSREGAAYEQYF.